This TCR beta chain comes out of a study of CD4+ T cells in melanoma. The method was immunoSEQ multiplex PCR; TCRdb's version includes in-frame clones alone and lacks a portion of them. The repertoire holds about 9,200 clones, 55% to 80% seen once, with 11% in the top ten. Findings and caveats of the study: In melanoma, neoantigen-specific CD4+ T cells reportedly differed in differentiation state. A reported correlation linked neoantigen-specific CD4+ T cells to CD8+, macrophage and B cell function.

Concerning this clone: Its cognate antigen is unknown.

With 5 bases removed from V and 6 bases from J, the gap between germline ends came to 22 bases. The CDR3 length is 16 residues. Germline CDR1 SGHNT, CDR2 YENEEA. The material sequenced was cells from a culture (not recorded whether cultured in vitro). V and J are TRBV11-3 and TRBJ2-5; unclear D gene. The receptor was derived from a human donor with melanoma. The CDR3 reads CASSANKNGPQKTQYF. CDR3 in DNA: TGTGCCAGCAGCGCCAACAAGAATGGACCTCAAAAGACCCAGTACTTC.